Below are 7 T cell receptor beta chains sequenced from a single sample in a study of blood T cell repertoires in COVID-19. Using immunoSEQ multiplex PCR, the repertoire was profiled, and TCRdb retains in-frame clones only, with some absent. This sample has 50,000 or so clones; around 90% occur once, and the top ten carry 25% to 35%. Sequenced sample: peripheral blood. Every receptor here comes from a human donor in a cohort sampled during active COVID-19.

This chain uses TRBV6-5 with TRBJ1-6, with 9 bases that match TRBD1. Per the germline V gene, CDR1 is MNHEY and CDR2 is SVGAGI. The V and J ends lost 6 bases and 7 bases, in that order; junction bases with no gene match: 7. The CDR3 totals 15 residues. In nucleotides, the CDR3 is TGTGCCAGCAGATCGGACAGGGGAGGGAATTCACCCCTCCACTTT. It encodes CASRSDRGGNSPLHF.

The sample holds a few counts of this clone. The chain uses TRBV7-8 and TRBJ1-2, with TRBD1 identical over 7 bases. Losses at the gene ends were 8 bases for V and 4 bases for J; bases not matched to a gene: 10. CDR3 length equals 14 residues. Looked up from germline, CDR1 is SGHVS and CDR2 is FQNEAQ. Here the CDR3 DNA reads TGTGCCAGCTCCACAGGGGAGAAATCCTATGGCTACACCTTC. Encoded protein: CASSTGEKSYGYTF.

In this sample, this clone turned up once. The V call is TRBV5-6, the J call TRBJ1-4; D remains ambiguous. CDR3 length: 14 residues. Deletions cut 0 bases from V and 3 bases from J, with 6 bases between. Germline V gives CDR1 SGHDT, CDR2 YYEEEE. CDR3: CASSLGRSNEKLFF. DNA of the CDR3: TGTGCCAGCAGCTTGGGTAGATCTAATGAAAAACTGTTTTTT.

This clone has only a few counts. This rearrangement joins TRBV7-9 to TRBJ1-5; D unclear. CDR3 length: 12 residues. Trimming pared 3 bases from V and 7 bases from J, leaving 7 bases between. From germline, CDR1 is SEHNR and CDR2 FQNEAQ (reference sequence). The CDR3 protein is CASSFGEQPQHF. CDR3 nucleotide sequence: TGTGCCAGCAGCTTTGGAGAACAGCCCCAGCATTTT.

The chain employs TRBV30 and TRBJ1-4; TRBD1 aligns across 9 bases. J lost 5 bases, V lost 0 bases, and 7 bases had no gene match. From germline, CDR1 is GTSNPN and CDR2 SVGIG (reference sequence). The length of the CDR3 is 16 residues. The CDR3 reads CAWSVPSTGGNEKLFF. The CDR3 DNA reads as TGTGCCTGGAGTGTACCATCGACAGGGGGGAATGAAAAACTGTTTTTT.

The chain combines TRBV24-1 with TRBJ2-2; possibly TRBD1 for D (6 bases). Germline assignment: CDR1 KGHDR and CDR2 SFDVKD. V was cut by 9 bases and J by 5 bases, with 18 bases left in between. This CDR3 has 15 residues. CDR3 loop: CATSLPRGETGELFF. As DNA, the CDR3 is TGTGCCACCTCCCTTCCCAGGGGCGAGACCGGGGAGCTGTTTTTT.

This chain uses TRBV29-1 with TRBJ2-5, with 7 positions matching TRBD2. V shed 4 bases and J 4 bases; nucleotides not matched to a gene: 6. CDR1 and CDR2 from the germline V gene are SQVTM and ANQGSEA. This CDR3 has 13 residues. The CDR3 loop reads CSVVGGGGETQYF. In DNA form, the CDR3 reads TGCAGCGTTGTTGGGGGGGGAGGAGAGACCCAGTACTTC.